These T cell receptor beta chains were read from a single sample in a study of response to subunit inactivated influenza vaccine. Each CDR3 protein gets one entry after TCRdb re-called the RT-PCR reads with MiXCR. The sample yields about 570,000 distinct CDR3 sequences, about 11% seen once. The sample was also reused in another study, on T cells expressing NK-cell markers.

The specimen comprised PBMCs from blood, sampled on the day of vaccination. The source of these receptors is a man aged 45-65 years who received an inactivated influenza vaccine. The CDR3 runs from the conserved cysteine through the conserved F or W. A D gene is named only where the DNA matches it firmly. Expanded clones get a size class; other rows say once, few or many, or leave the size out.

j_call | d_call | clone_size | v_call | cdr3_aa | cdr3_nt
TRBJ2-5 | NA | few | TRBV6-2/TRBV6-3 | CASSYPSVTQYF | TGTGCCAGCAGTTACCCCTCGGTGACCCAGTACTTC
TRBJ1-2 | NA | NA | TRBV12-3/TRBV12-4 | CASSFGSNYGYTF | TGTGCCAGCAGTTTCGGCAGTAACTATGGCTACACCTTC
TRBJ2-7 | TRBD1 | NA | TRBV7-8 | CATSTYDRATYEQYF | TGTGCCACGTCAACGTACGACAGGGCAACCTACGAGCAGTACTTC
TRBJ2-4 | TRBD1 | NA | TRBV6-2/TRBV6-3 | CASRRGQSLAKNIQYF | TGTGCCAGCAGGAGGGGACAGTCTTTAGCCAAAAACATTCAGTACTTC
TRBJ2-5 | NA | few | TRBV5-1 | CASSQDVPETQYF | TGCGCCAGCTCCCAGGACGTGCCAGAGACCCAGTACTTC
TRBJ2-5 | TRBD1 | few | TRBV20-1 | CSARGTGGTETQYF | TGCAGTGCTAGGGGGACAGGAGGGACTGAGACCCAGTACTTC
TRBJ1-2 | NA | few | TRBV6-2/TRBV6-3 | CASSYSIGGEGYTF | TGTGCCAGCAGTTACTCGATCGGGGGCGAAGGCTACACCTTC
TRBJ1-5 | NA | NA | TRBV20-1 | CSASLGGSLENQPQHF | TGCAGTGCTAGTTTGGGGGGCTCTCTGGAAAATCAGCCCCAGCATTTT
TRBJ2-1 | TRBD1 | NA | TRBV20-1 | CSAEDRVAVDEQFF | TGCAGTGCCGAAGACAGGGTGGCTGTCGATGAGCAGTTCTTC
TRBJ1-1 | NA | NA | TRBV4-1 | CACSSRPGAGQNTEAFF | TGCGCCTGCAGCTCCCGACCAGGGGCAGGCCAGAACACTGAAGCTTTCTTT
TRBJ2-1 | NA | NA | TRBV5-1 | CASSLAAVGNEQFF | TGCGCCAGCAGCTTGGCGGCGGTGGGGAATGAGCAGTTCTTC
TRBJ2-2 | NA | few | TRBV20-1 | CCARAGIDRNTGELFF | TGCTGTGCTAGAGCTGGTATAGACAGGAACACCGGGGAGCTGTTTTTT
TRBJ2-3 | NA | few | TRBV10-3 | CAIRALKRDIVRGTDTQYF | TGTGCCATCAGGGCCCTAAAGCGGGACATCGTCCGAGGCACAGATACGCAGTATTTT
TRBJ1-1 | TRBD1 | many | TRBV20-1 | CSATRQGGNTEAFF | TGCAGTGCTACAAGACAGGGCGGGAACACTGAAGCTTTCTTT
TRBJ1-3 | NA | many | TRBV7-2 | CASSLVGSLAGNTIYF | TGTGCCAGCAGCTTAGTTGGCTCTTTGGCTGGAAACACCATATATTTT
TRBJ2-2 | NA | few | TRBV30 | CAWDRDLFTGELFF | TGTGCCTGGGACCGGGACCTTTTCACCGGGGAGCTGTTTTTT
TRBJ2-1 | TRBD2 | few | TRBV5-4 | CASSFLAGGRTNYNEQFF | TGTGCCAGCAGCTTTCTAGCGGGAGGCCGTACGAACTACAATGAGCAGTTCTTC
TRBJ2-3 | TRBD2 | few | TRBV7-2 | CASSPGGGPRADTQYF | TGTGCCAGCAGCCCCGGGGGGGGGCCTCGAGCAGATACGCAGTATTTT
TRBJ2-5 | NA | NA | TRBV28 | CASSLGTARETQYF | TGTGCCAGCAGCCTAGGGACGGCCAGGGAGACCCAGTACTTC
TRBJ2-1 | NA | many | TRBV7-2 | CASSLLAPQHNEQFF | TGTGCCAGCAGCTTACTAGCCCCCCAACACAATGAGCAGTTCTTC
TRBJ2-3 | TRBD1 | NA | TRBV29-1 | CSVVPGVYQDRGSLDSTDTQYF | TGCAGCGTTGTTCCAGGGGTGTACCAGGACAGGGGGTCACTTGATAGCACAGATACGCAGTATTTT
TRBJ2-4 | TRBD2 | NA | TRBV7-2 | CASGRTSGGENIQYF | TGTGCCAGCGGGAGGACTAGCGGGGGCGAAAACATTCAGTACTTC
TRBJ1-1 | NA | many | TRBV12-3/TRBV12-4 | CASGHVGNTEAFF | TGTGCCAGCGGCCACGTTGGGAACACTGAAGCTTTCTTT
TRBJ2-7 | TRBD2 | few | TRBV18 | CASSPAGAYEQYF | TGCGCCAGCAGCCCCGCGGGGGCCTACGAGCAGTACTTC
TRBJ2-3 | NA | NA | TRBV5-1 | CASSFGQRNTDTQYF | TGCGCCAGCAGCTTCGGACAGCGAAACACAGATACGCAGTATTTT
TRBJ2-4 | NA | NA | TRBV7-2 | CASSLERLAKNIQYF | TGTGCCAGCAGCTTAGAGCGGCTAGCCAAAAACATTCAGTACTTC
TRBJ2-3 | NA | few | TRBV7-2 | CASSSREGSTDTQYF | TGTGCCAGCAGCTCCCGTGAAGGAAGCACAGATACGCAGTATTTT
TRBJ2-1 | TRBD2 | many | TRBV11-1 | CASSLGGVWLAGTNEQFF | TGTGCCAGCAGCTTGGGGGGTGTGTGGCTAGCGGGGACCAATGAGCAGTTCTTC
TRBJ2-3 | NA | NA | TRBV21-1 | CASSKGSGGSTDTQYF | TGTGCCAGCAGCAAAGGATCCGGCGGAAGCACAGATACGCAGTATTTT
TRBJ2-7 | NA | few | TRBV6-1 | CASRADRTYEQYF | TGTGCCAGCCGCGCCGACAGAACCTACGAGCAGTACTTC
TRBJ2-1 | NA | NA | TRBV5-1 | CASSRHGTRFF | TGCGCCAGCAGCAGGCACGGGACTCGGTTCTTC
TRBJ2-4 | NA | many | TRBV28 | CASSLLAIGAGKNIQYF | TGTGCCAGCAGTCTACTCGCCATCGGGGCGGGGAAAAACATTCAGTACTTC
TRBJ1-2 | NA | few | TRBV5-1 | CASNTGSIGGYTF | TGCGCCAGCAATACAGGGAGTATCGGTGGCTACACCTTC
TRBJ2-7 | TRBD2 | few | TRBV12-3/TRBV12-4 | CASSRLAGYEQYF | TGTGCCAGCAGTCGACTAGCGGGCTACGAGCAGTACTTC
TRBJ2-1 | NA | few | TRBV9 | CASSVGTGDFYNEQFF | TGTGCCAGCAGCGTGGGGACCGGGGACTTCTACAATGAGCAGTTCTTC
TRBJ2-7 | TRBD1 | NA | TRBV12-3/TRBV12-4 | CASSPGTGAPYEQYF | TGTGCCAGCAGCCCCGGGACAGGGGCCCCTTACGAGCAGTACTTC
TRBJ1-2 | TRBD1 | few | TRBV30 | CAWSVKGASYGYTF | TGTGCCTGGAGTGTCAAGGGGGCGAGCTATGGCTACACCTTC
TRBJ2-5 | TRBD1 | few | TRBV7-7 | CASSGPGQDQTQYF | TGTGCTAGCAGCGGGCCGGGACAGGACCAGACCCAGTACTTC
TRBJ2-7 | NA | NA | TRBV4-3 | CASSQDETSSYEQYF | TGCGCCAGCAGCCAAGATGAGACTAGCTCCTACGAGCAGTACTTC
TRBJ2-5 | NA | NA | TRBV20-1 | CSAPQGVETQYF | TGCAGTGCTCCACAGGGAGTGGAGACCCAGTACTTC
TRBJ1-6 | TRBD1 | NA | TRBV20-1 | CSARQGTGNSPLHF | TGCAGTGCTAGGCAGGGGACAGGCAATTCACCCCTCCACTTT
TRBJ2-7 | NA | NA | TRBV24-1 | CATSDPVDSPYEQYF | TGTGCCACCAGTGATCCCGTGGACAGTCCCTACGAGCAGTACTTC
TRBJ2-3 | TRBD2 | NA | TRBV7-2 | CASTKNSGRFTDTQYF | TGTGCCAGCACCAAAAATAGCGGGAGATTCACAGATACGCAGTATTTT
TRBJ2-2 | NA | few | TRBV20-1 | CSAEGGLGTGELFF | TGCAGTGCTGAAGGGGGATTGGGGACCGGGGAGCTGTTTTTT
TRBJ1-6 | NA | NA | TRBV4-1 | CASRPGGGLNSPLHF | TGCGCCAGCAGACCTGGCGGGGGGTTAAATTCACCCCTCCACTTT
TRBJ2-2 | NA | NA | TRBV25-1 | CASSEPGTFTGELFF | TGTGCCAGCAGTGAGCCCGGGACATTCACCGGGGAGCTGTTTTTT
TRBJ2-3 | TRBD2 | many | TRBV7-9 | CASSLGGLAGVTDTQYF | TGTGCCAGCAGCTTAGGAGGACTAGCGGGGGTTACAGATACGCAGTATTTT
TRBJ2-5 | TRBD1 | many | TRBV5-1 | CASSLAGQGQETQYF | TGTGCCAGCAGCTTAGCTGGACAGGGCCAAGAGACCCAGTACTTC
TRBJ2-1 | TRBD2 | NA | TRBV5-1 | CASSRLAGGSGFF | TGCGCCAGCAGTCGGCTAGCGGGAGGGTCCGGGTTCTTC
TRBJ2-3 | TRBD1 | many | TRBV12-3/TRBV12-4 | CASSTTGTGSTDTQYF | TGTGCCAGCAGTACCACCGGGACAGGGAGCACAGATACGCAGTATTTT
TRBJ2-4 | NA | NA | TRBV27 | CASPRGGLAKNIQYF | TGTGCCAGCCCTCGGGGTGGTCTAGCCAAAAACATTCAGTACTTC
TRBJ2-1 | NA | few | TRBV27 | CASSILISGTYNEQFF | TGTGCCAGCAGTATCCTAATTAGCGGAACCTACAATGAGCAGTTCTTC
TRBJ1-5 | NA | NA | TRBV10-2 | CASSEQGDQPQHF | TGCGCCAGCAGTGAACAGGGCGATCAGCCCCAGCATTTT
TRBJ2-2 | NA | NA | TRBV15 | CATSRRAGELFF | TGTGCCACCAGCAGAAGGGCCGGGGAGCTGTTTTTT
TRBJ2-1 | NA | NA | TRBV15 | CATSRAVAGAGNEQFF | TGTGCCACCAGCAGAGCTGTTGCGGGGGCCGGGAATGAGCAGTTCTTC
TRBJ2-3 | TRBD2 | few | TRBV20-1 | CSATQRTSGTDTQYF | TGCAGTGCTACCCAACGGACTAGCGGCACAGATACGCAGTATTTT
TRBJ1-6 | NA | NA | TRBV7-9 | CASSLGGVMNNSPLHF | TGTGCCAGCAGCTTAGGAGGGGTGATGAATAATTCACCCCTCCACTTT
TRBJ2-7 | NA | few | TRBV11-1 | CASSPIAGLATVGYEQYF | TGTGCCAGCAGCCCAATCGCGGGACTCGCGACGGTGGGTTACGAGCAGTACTTC
TRBJ2-7 | TRBD2 | NA | TRBV6-2/TRBV6-3 | CASRGASGTPYEQYF | TGTGCCAGCAGGGGGGCTAGCGGGACCCCCTACGAGCAGTACTTC